Included here is one T cell receptor (beta chain) sequence, with context. Its antigen is not identified. These data belong to a study of blood T cells in healthy people across ages. Overall study findings and caveats: There were more naive CD4+ cells and higher diversity in long-lived donors than in aged donors. A strong correlation between TCR beta diversity and naive T cell percentage was seen.

Each donor supplied roughly 9.2 milliliters of peripheral blood. Sample-barcoded 5' priming and a J-beta primer mix drove a second PCR of 7 to 11 cycles. Every sample gave at least 2.5 million paired-end reads containing CDR3. TCRdb re-analysed the 5' RACE reads in MiXCR, keeping a single row per CDR3 protein. The data contain 1.4 million to 1.5 million distinct CDR3 sequences, around two fifths of them singletons. Specimen: blood. This sequence was found in a woman aged 18-29 years in good health.

The DNA for the CDR3 is TGTGCCAGCAGCCAACAGCGGGGGTCCCAAGAGACCCAGTACTTC. Translating it yields CASSQQRGSQETQYF. The chain links TRBV3-1 to TRBJ2-5; 8 bases match TRBD2. This CDR3 comprises 15 residues. Germline values: CDR1 LGHDT, CDR2 YNNKEL (reference sequence). V trimming: 2 bases; J trimming: 1 base; junction bases outside the gene matches: 3.